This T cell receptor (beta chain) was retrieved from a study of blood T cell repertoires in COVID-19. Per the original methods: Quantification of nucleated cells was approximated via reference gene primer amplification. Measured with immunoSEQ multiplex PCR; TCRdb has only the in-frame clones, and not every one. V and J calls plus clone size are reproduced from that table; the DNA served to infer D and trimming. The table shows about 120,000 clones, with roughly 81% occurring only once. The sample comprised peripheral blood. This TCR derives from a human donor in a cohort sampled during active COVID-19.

The CDR3 is CAWSETGDYGYTF. The DNA for the CDR3 is TGTGCCTGGAGTGAGACGGGAGACTATGGCTACACCTTC. This chain links TRBV30 with TRBJ1-2; D is ambiguous. This CDR3 contains 13 residues. V dropped 1 base and J dropped 3 bases, with 9 bases sitting between them. CDR1 GTSNPN and CDR2 SVGIG come from the germline V gene (reference sequence). Using reference TRBV30 and TRBJ1-2 for the parts outside the CDR3, the full variable domain is SQTIHQWPATLVQPVGSPLSLECTVEGTSNPNLYWYRQAAGRGLQLLFYSVGIGQISSEVPQNLSASRPQDRQFILSSKKLLLSDSGFYLCAWSETGDYGYTFGSGTRLTVV.